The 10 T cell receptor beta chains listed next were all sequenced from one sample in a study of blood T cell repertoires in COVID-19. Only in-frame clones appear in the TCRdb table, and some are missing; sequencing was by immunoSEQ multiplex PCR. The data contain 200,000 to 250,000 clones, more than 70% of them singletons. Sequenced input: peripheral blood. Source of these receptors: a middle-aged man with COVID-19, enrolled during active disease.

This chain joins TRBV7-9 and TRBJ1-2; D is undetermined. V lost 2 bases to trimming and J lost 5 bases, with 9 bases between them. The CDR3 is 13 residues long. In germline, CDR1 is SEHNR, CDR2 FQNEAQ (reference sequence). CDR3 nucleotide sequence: TGTGCCAGCAGCTTAACCGGAGAATATGGCTACACCTTC. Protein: CASSLTGEYGYTF.

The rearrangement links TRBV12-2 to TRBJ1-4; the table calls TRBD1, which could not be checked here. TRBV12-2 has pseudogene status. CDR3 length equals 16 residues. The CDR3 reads CASRSTDRGRGEKLFF. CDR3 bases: TGTGCAAGTCGCTCCACCGACAGGGGCAGGGGTGAAAAACTGTTTTTT.

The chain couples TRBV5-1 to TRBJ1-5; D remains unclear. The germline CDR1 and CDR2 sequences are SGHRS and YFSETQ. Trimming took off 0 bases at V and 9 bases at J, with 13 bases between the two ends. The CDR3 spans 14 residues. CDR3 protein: CASSLEDPTGPQHF. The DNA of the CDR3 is TGCGCCAGCAGCTTGGAAGATCCTACCGGGCCCCAGCATTTT.

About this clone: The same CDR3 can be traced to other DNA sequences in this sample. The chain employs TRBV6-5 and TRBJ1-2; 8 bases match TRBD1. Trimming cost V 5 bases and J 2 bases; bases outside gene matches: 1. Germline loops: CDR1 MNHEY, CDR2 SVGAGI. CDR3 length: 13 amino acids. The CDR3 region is CASSRTGNYGYTF. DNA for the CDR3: TGTGCCAGCAGTAGGACAGGGAACTATGGCTACACCTTC.

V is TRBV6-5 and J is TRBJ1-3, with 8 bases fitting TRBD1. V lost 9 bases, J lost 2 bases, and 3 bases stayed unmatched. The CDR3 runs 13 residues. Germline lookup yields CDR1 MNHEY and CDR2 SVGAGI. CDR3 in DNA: TGTGCCAGTATGACAGGGGCTGGAAACACCATATATTTT. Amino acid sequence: CASMTGAGNTIYF.

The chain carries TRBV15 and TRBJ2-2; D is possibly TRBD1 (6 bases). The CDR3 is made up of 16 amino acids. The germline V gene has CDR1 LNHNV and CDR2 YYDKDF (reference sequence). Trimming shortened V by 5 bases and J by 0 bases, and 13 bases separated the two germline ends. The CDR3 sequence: CATSRPGTSNTGELFF. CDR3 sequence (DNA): TGTGCCACCAGCCGCCCGGGGACATCGAACACCGGGGAGCTGTTTTTT. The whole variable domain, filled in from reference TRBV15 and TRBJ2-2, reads DAMVIQNPRYQVTQFGKPVTLSCSQTLNHNVMYWYQQKSSQAPKLLFHYYDKDFNNEADTPDNFQSRRPNTSFCFLDIRSPGLGDTAMYLCATSRPGTSNTGELFFGEGSRLTVL.

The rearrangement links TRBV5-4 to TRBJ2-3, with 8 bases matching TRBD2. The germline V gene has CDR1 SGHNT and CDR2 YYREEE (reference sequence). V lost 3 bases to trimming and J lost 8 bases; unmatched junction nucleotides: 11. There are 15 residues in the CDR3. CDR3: CASSYESGGPGTQYF. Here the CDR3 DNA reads TGTGCCAGCAGCTACGAGTCGGGGGGGCCGGGTACGCAGTATTTT.

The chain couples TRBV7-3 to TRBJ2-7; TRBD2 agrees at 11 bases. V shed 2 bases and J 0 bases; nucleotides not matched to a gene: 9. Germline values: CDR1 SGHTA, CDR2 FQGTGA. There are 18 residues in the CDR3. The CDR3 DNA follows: TGTGCCAGCAGCTTATATCCCTCAACTAGCGGGAGCTCCTACGAGCAGTACTTC. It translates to CASSLYPSTSGSSYEQYF.

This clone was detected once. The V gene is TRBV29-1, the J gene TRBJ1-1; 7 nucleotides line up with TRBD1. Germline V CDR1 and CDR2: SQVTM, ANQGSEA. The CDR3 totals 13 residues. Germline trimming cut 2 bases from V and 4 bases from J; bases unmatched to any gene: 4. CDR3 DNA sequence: TGCAGCGTTGAAATACGACAGGGCACTGAAGCTTTCTTT. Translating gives CSVEIRQGTEAFF.

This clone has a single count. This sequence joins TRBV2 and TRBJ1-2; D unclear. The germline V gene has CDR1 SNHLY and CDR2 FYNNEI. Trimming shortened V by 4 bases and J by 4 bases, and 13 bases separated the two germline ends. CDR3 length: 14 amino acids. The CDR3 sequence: CASSVMRDIYGYTF. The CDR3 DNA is TGTGCCAGCAGTGTCATGAGAGACATCTATGGCTACACCTTC.